Below, 5 T cell receptor beta chains from the same sample are listed, as sequenced in a study of T-cell memory formation after mild COVID-19 (dated by TCRdb to the early 2020s). The method behind the library was 5' RACE. The sequencing machine was an Illumina NovaSeq 6000. In TCRdb, the public reads were trimmed at Q25 with fastp and aligned with MiXCR, with productive beta chains retained. Entries are consolidated by CDR3 protein sequence, retaining the most common genes and DNA. Counted in this sample were around 300,000 distinct CDR3 sequences; roughly an eighth of them appeared once. Around a fifth of the sample goes to the ten largest clones. The sequenced material came from PBMCs or a T cell subset sorted from them (not recorded which). These receptor sequences come from a man between 18 and 29 years old who had mild COVID-19 (a few samples of this study predate the infection). The sample titles of this study are shuffled in the database, so cell type and time point are left out; the donor was told from shared clones.

This clonotype appeared a few times. The chain carries TRBV5-1 and TRBJ2-7, with D perhaps matching TRBD1 (7 bases). V shed 4 bases and J shed 0 bases, with 14 bases lying between them. Germline CDR1 SGHRS, CDR2 YFSETQ. The CDR3 length is 15 residues. The CDR3 DNA is TGCGCCAGCAGCGCCCGCGGGGACAGCTCCTACGAGCAGTACTTC. Amino acid sequence: CASSARGDSSYEQYF.

This clonotype was detected a few times. This chain links TRBV12-5 with TRBJ2-5, with D perhaps matching TRBD2 (7 bases). Trimming shortened V by 7 bases and J by 5 bases, and 14 bases separated the two germline ends. Germline V gene data show CDR1 as LGHNT and CDR2 as FRNRAP. This CDR3 spans 13 amino acids. CDR3 coding DNA: TGTGCTAGTGCTCGCGGGGGCGGGGAGACCCAGTACTTC. This codes for CASARGGGETQYF.

Only a few counts were recorded for this clonotype. This sequence joins TRBV7-2 and TRBJ2-3, with D perhaps being TRBD1 or TRBD2 (5 bases each). Germline CDR1 SGHTA, CDR2 FQGNSA. Trimming removed 4 bases at V and 8 bases at J, with 16 bases between. The CDR3 contains 14 residues. The CDR3 here is CASSSLRGPGTQYF. Written as DNA, the CDR3 is TGTGCCAGCAGCTCACTTCGGGGCCCAGGTACGCAGTATTTT.

The gene calls are TRBV20-1 and TRBJ1-5; D is perhaps TRBD1 (5 bases). The CDR3 is made up of 14 amino acids. Trimming removed 3 bases at V and 3 bases at J, with 12 bases between. The V gene's germline CDR1 is DFQATT and CDR2 SNEGSKA (reference sequence). The CDR3, as DNA: TGCAGTGCTAGTAAAGACAGCTTCAATCAGCCCCAGCATTTT. It translates to CSASKDSFNQPQHF.

This clonotype has just a few counts. This chain links TRBV3-1 with TRBJ1-5; D gene uncertain. V was trimmed by 2 bases and J by 5 bases, leaving 19 bases between them. CDR1 is LGHDT, CDR2 YNNKEL, per germline (reference sequence). The CDR3 has 17 amino acids. CDR3 sequence reads: CASSQSWVGSWDQPQHF. The CDR3 DNA reads as TGTGCCAGCAGCCAATCCTGGGTGGGGAGTTGGGATCAGCCCCAGCATTTT.